This paragraph covers one T cell receptor beta chain sequence. These data come from a study of PD-L1 blockade in urothelial cancer. Overall study: When blood samples were assessed, the median T cell count was around 140,000.

The germline V gene encodes CDR1 SGHRS and CDR2 YFSETQ. V dropped 4 bases and J dropped 1; count of bases not matched to a gene: 9. This CDR3 has 17 amino acids. The time point was: pretreatment peripheral blood. Templates that were synthetic TCR analogs were spiked into each PCR. Clones were read by immunoSEQ multiplex PCR, and TCRdb kept only the in-frame ones, dropping some. In the table there are 49,000 or so clones, more than 65% of which are singletons. The material was PBMCs, obtained around atezolizumab (anti-PD-L1) treatment. The chain joins TRBV5-1 to TRBJ1-3, with 9 bases lining up with TRBD1. This clonotype was sampled from a man aged 65 to 79 with urothelial cancer. As DNA, the CDR3 is TGCGCCAGCAGCATCGCACAGGGGGCCGAATCTGGAAACACCATATATTTT. Its protein product is CASSIAQGAESGNTIYF.